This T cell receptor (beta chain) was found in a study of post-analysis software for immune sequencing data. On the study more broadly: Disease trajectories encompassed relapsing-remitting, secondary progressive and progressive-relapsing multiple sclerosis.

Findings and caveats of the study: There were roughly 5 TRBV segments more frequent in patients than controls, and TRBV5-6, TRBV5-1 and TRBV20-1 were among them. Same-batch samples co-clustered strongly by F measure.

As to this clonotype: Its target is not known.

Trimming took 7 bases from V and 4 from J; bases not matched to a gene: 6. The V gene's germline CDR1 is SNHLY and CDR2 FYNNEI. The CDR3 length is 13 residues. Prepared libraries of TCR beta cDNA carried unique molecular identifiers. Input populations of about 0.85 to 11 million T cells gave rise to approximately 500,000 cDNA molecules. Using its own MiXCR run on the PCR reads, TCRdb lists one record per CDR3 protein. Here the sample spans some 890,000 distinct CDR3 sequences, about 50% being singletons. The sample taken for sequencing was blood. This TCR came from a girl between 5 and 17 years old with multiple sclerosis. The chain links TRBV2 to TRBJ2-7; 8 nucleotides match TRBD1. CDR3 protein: CASTGQGIYEQYF. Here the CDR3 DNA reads TGTGCCAGCACTGGACAGGGCATTTACGAGCAGTACTTC.